This is a list of T cell receptor beta chains from one sample in a study of long-term antiretroviral therapy in people with HIV. Data came from immunoSEQ multiplex PCR; TCRdb stores just in-frame clones and leaves some out. Of 35,000 or so clones listed, 80% to 90% were seen once; the top ten hold roughly 7.9%. The specimen was unsorted PBMCs, collected 0.4 years before starting antiretroviral therapy. Every receptor here comes from a young man with HIV. Each CDR3 is given with its conserved first and last residue. Only part of the rows carry a size: once, few, many, or a class if the clone is expanded.

>-|TRBV29-1|TRBJ2-1
CSVVGWTDHSYNEQFF
>-|TRBV9|TRBJ2-1
CASSPRLAGNYNEQFF
>-|TRBV10-2|TRBJ2-7
CASSETGPSYEQYF
>-|TRBV9|TRBJ1-1
CASSGGGRQAFF
>-|TRBV7-3|TRBJ2-7
CASSSGQGAAEQYF
>-|TRBV5-6|TRBJ1-1
CASSLGQGSRAFF
>-|TRBV7-9|TRBJ1-5
CASSLDSQPQHF
>-|TRBV6-6|TRBJ1-3
CASKFHRGPGNTIYF
>few|TRBV7-9|TRBJ1-2
CASSLVARGNGYTF
>-|TRBV29-1|TRBJ2-1
CSVGEGMGTAYNEQFF
>-|TRBV5-1|TRBJ2-7
CASSSYGLAGTYEQYF
>-|TRBV7-9|TRBJ1-1
CASSFDRSNTEAFF
>once|TRBV9|TRBJ2-7
CASSPRQGRFDEQYF
>-|TRBV28|TRBJ2-4
CASRQGNKNIQYF
>once|TRBV4-1|TRBJ1-2
CASSQERFGNYGYTF
>-|TRBV5-6|TRBJ1-2
CASSLATRGYTF
>-|TRBV5-1|TRBJ2-2
CASSPGQGAYTGELFF
>-|TRBV18|TRBJ2-7
CASSPNPGIYEQYF
>-|TRBV9|TRBJ2-1
CASSASSYNEQFF
>-|TRBV11-2|TRBJ1-2
CASSLDRGGGYTF
>-|TRBV7-3|TRBJ2-1
CASSPGTSYEQFF
>few|TRBV19|TRBJ1-2
CASSIMWGSTERYTF
>-|TRBV11-2|TRBJ2-7
CASSRPARAYEQYF
>-|TRBV6-6|TRBJ2-4
CASSYDLAGNIQYF
>-|TRBV5-1|TRBJ2-2
CASSAPLAGVSTGELFF
>-|TRBV4-2|TRBJ1-2
CASSQLDRPQGGYTF
>-|TRBV7-2|TRBJ2-7
CASSFMMDFYEQYF
>-|TRBV7-8|TRBJ2-5
CASSLGQAAETQYF
>medium-sized|TRBV4-1|TRBJ2-1
CASSLQTGNEQFF
>-|TRBV27|TRBJ2-3
CASRNSGGTDTQYF
>-|TRBV30|TRBJ2-2
CAWSPKLGLGTGELFF
>once|TRBV11-2|TRBJ2-7
CASSLRDRGPEQYF
>once|TRBV7-9|TRBJ2-1
CASSSTRDRAYGEQFF
>-|TRBV5-4|TRBJ2-7
CASSPGLPVEQYF
>-|TRBV9|TRBJ1-6
CASSAGYNNSPLHF
>-|TRBV28|TRBJ2-1
CASSSGQSHEQFF
>-|TRBV5-4|TRBJ2-1
CASSLDFLHSYNEQFF
>-|TRBV18|TRBJ2-1
CASAGQSGYNEQFF
>-|TRBV9|TRBJ2-3
CASSVGGLYWVTDTQYF
>-|TRBV7-2|TRBJ2-3
CASAEGAGRVQYF
>-|TRBV6-5|TRBJ2-1
CASSYKAGLAFHEQFF
>-|TRBV9|TRBJ2-5
CASSSGSQETQYF
>-|TRBV29-1|TRBJ2-1
CSVEASGTYNEQFF
>-|TRBV6-5|TRBJ1-5
CASRPSFDQPQHF
>-|TRBV6-5|TRBJ1-6
CAIRQDNNSPLHF
>-|TRBV7-2|TRBJ2-7
CASSLEGGGSYEQYF
>-|TRBV5-1|TRBJ2-3
CASSSQGKVDTQYF
>-|TRBV19|TRBJ1-5
CASSKQGNQPQHF
>-|TRBV7-9|TRBJ2-1
CASSRTTGSGEQFF